This record concerns one T cell receptor (beta chain) sequence. Antigen specificity is unknown. V was shortened by 2 bases and J by 7 bases, with 18 bases between the two germline ends. Germline-derived CDR1 and CDR2 are SGHTS and YDEGEE. The CDR3 is 15 residues long. This record belongs to a study of cytomegalovirus exposure and HLA in healthy donors. PCR employed 60 Vbeta and 13 Jbeta primers. Methods used by the authors: Unique TCR beta chains totaled some 88 million in a later count, with roughly 12 million of them shared. Sequenced by immunoSEQ multiplex PCR; TCRdb stores in-frame clones only, minus some. That table gives V, J and clone size, and the DNA gave D and trimming. The repertoire has about 170,000 clones, roughly 84% of them found once; the top ten carry about 1.5%. General observations from the study: In vitro experiments confirmed that three CMV-associated chains were specific for CMV antigens. 16,951 TCR beta sequences were associated with HLA alleles at 0.05 false discovery rate in a later analysis. It was shown in a later analysis that HLA-associated TCR beta chains were more clonally expanded than other, equally common chains.

The origin of this receptor is a male donor in good health and CMV-seronegative. This chain joins TRBV5-8 and TRBJ1-1; D remains ambiguous. Sequencing was carried out using PBMCs. The CDR3 sequence is CASSFSLSREVEAFF. In DNA, the CDR3 is TGTGCCAGCAGCTTTTCTCTTAGTCGGGAAGTTGAAGCTTTCTTT.